The present T cell receptor (beta chain) was sequenced within a study of blood T cell repertoires in COVID-19. Overall study context: Samples taken during acute and convalescent COVID-19 were collected in the United States, Italy and Spain.

The count of this clone is one. Libraries were prepared by immunoSEQ multiplex PCR; TCRdb keeps only in-frame clonotypes and omits some of them. The data contain some 83,000 clones, 86% of them singletons. Germline CDR1 KGHSH, CDR2 LQKENI. Trimming took off 2 bases at V and 3 bases at J, with 17 bases between the two ends. This CDR3 spans 17 amino acids. The sequencing sample was made of peripheral blood. The chain employs TRBV18 and TRBJ1-5; a weak D match, TRBD1 (6 bases). This receptor was identified in a man between 50 and 59 years old with active COVID-19. CDR3 in amino acids: CASSPAQLSGVNQPQHF. The CDR3 DNA is TGTGCCAGCTCACCAGCACAGCTATCAGGGGTCAATCAGCCCCAGCATTTT.